This T cell receptor beta chain appears in the sequencing data of a study of OX40 agonist ivuxolimab in advanced cancers. Study as a whole: An agonistic anti-OX40 (CD134) antibody, ivuxolimab, was used to treat the patients. Patients received ivuxolimab, an intravenous treatment, every 2 weeks at 0.01 to 10 mg/kg. Study-level findings and limits: Expanded clones were, on average, more numerous in CD8+ T cells than in CD4+. Near-lowest levels of clonal expansion characterized partial responders at 0.1-3.0 mg/kg.

Germline assignment: CDR1 MNHEY and CDR2 SMNVEV (reference sequence). The CDR3 loop spans 17 amino acids. V shed 2 bases, J shed 0 bases, and the junction held 8 bases outside the gene matches. The assay was immunoSEQ multiplex PCR, and TCRdb's table has in-frame clones only and misses some. Of 45,000 to 65,000 clones in the sample, approximately 87% were seen once. Of note for this clone: Its specificity is unknown.

This receptor was identified in an adult with an advanced solid tumor such as melanoma, head and neck, liver or kidney cancer. Sequencing was performed on CD4+ or CD8+ T cells sorted from blood, taken in a trial of the OX40 agonist ivuxolimab. V usage is TRBV27 and J usage is TRBJ2-5; 8 nucleotides align to TRBD2. The CDR3 DNA is TGTGCCAGCAGTTTAGCTAGGGCTAGCGGGTACCAAGAGACCCAGTACTTC. Translation gives CASSLARASGYQETQYF.